This TCR beta chain comes out of a study of T-cell reconstitution after alpha-beta-depleted transplantation in children (TCRdb year 2016). As for the study more broadly: The study quantitatively tracked T-cell immune reconstitution after TCRalphabeta/CD19-depleted allogeneic hematopoietic cell transplantation in children using TCR repertoire profiling. Findings and caveats that apply to the study as a whole: The high TCRbeta diversity at day 60 in some patients was ascribed to recipient T cells and intrathymic progenitors that had survived conditioning. Over subsequent months, a decline in hyperexpanded clone frequencies was noted, and after one year, T-cell counts and TCRbeta diversity were mostly ascribed to newly produced T cells. Apparently early alphabetaT-cell count recovery about two months after transplant reportedly relied on only several hundred rapidly expanded clones derived from non-depleted graft cells.

What this sample's treatment or condition label stands for: allogeneic hematopoietic cell transplantation with graft depleted of TCRalphabeta T cells and CD19 B cells. The children who served as transplant recipients had been given grafts of TCRalphabeta/CD19-depleted allogeneic hematopoietic cells. Libraries were built with PCR. TCRdb records Illumina HiSeq 2500 as the sequencer. TCR library preparation used molecular barcoding, with unique molecular identifiers applied to normalize quantification of the TCRbeta repertoire. The public reads were run again by TCRdb, first through fastp at Q25 and then through MiXCR, and only productive beta chains were kept. Duplicate CDR3 protein sequences are folded into a single record with the most common DNA and genes. This sample holds more than 120,000 distinct CDR3 sequences; around 8.8% were observed only once. About a sixth of the sample goes to the ten largest clones.

This clonotype was counted ten times or more. Its specific antigen is unknown. No much larger clonotype is one base removed from it; base qualities were not supplied. CDR1 is given as SGHTA and CDR2 as FQGNSA, both from the germline V gene. Relative to germline, V is 1 base shorter and J is 5 bases shorter, with 8 bases between their ends. Spanning cysteine to phenylalanine, the CDR3 consists of 13 amino acids. The kept DNA is CDR3 alone, 39 bases in frame from the first base. The specimen comprised PBMCs, mostly from graft donor cells, sampled 180 days after TCRalphabeta/CD19-depleted stem cell transplant. The clonotype was recovered from a female patient aged 2-10 years who had a stem cell transplant for congenital amegakaryocytic thrombocytopenia, so the T cells may come from the graft donor. Recombination connected TRBV7-2 to TRBJ2-5, with the D gene not clear enough to name. The nucleotides are TGTGCCAGCAGCTTAGTCTGGCGGGAGACCCAGTACTTC. This is translated as CASSLVWRETQYF. The reference TRBV7-2 and TRBJ2-5 proteins fill in what lies around the CDR3, so the full variable domain reads GAGVSQSPSNKVTEKGKDVELRCDPISGHTALYWYRQSLGQGLEFLIYFQGNSAPDKSGLPSDRFSAERTGGSVSTLTIQRTQQEDSAVYLCASSLVWRETQYFGPGTRLLVL.